Listed below are T cell receptor beta chains from one sample, sequenced in a study of shared clonotypes between healthy human individuals. Data came from immunoSEQ multiplex PCR; TCRdb stores just in-frame clones and leaves some out. The sample has approximately 600,000 clones; approximately 96% are singletons. The source material was naive CD8+ T cells sorted from blood. These receptors originate from a woman in her 30s in good health. Each CDR3 is given with its conserved first and last residue. D genes are given only for firm matches. Clone size is not always given. Where it is, it says once, few, many or a class for expanded clones.

V: TRBV7-6
J: TRBJ2-7
size: once
D: .
DNA: TGTGCCAGCAGCTTAGAGGCGTGGAGGCGCGTTTATCCCTACGAGCAGTACTTC
CDR3: CASSLEAWRRVYPYEQYF

V: TRBV21-1
J: TRBJ1-6
size: .
D: .
DNA: TGTGCCCATCAGTCAGTTTGGAACCTCCACTTT
CDR3: CAHQSVWNLHF

V: TRBV28
J: TRBJ2-3
size: .
D: .
DNA: TGTGCCAGCAGTTTCCCCAGCGACAACACAGATACGCAGTATTTT
CDR3: CASSFPSDNTDTQYF

V: TRBV19
J: TRBJ2-7
size: few
D: TRBD1
DNA: TGTGCCAGTAGTGCCGGGACAGGGTACAAGCAGTACTTC
CDR3: CASSAGTGYKQYF

V: TRBV27
J: TRBJ2-7
size: .
D: .
DNA: TGTGCCAGCAGTTTATCTTACTACTACGAGCAGTACTTC
CDR3: CASSLSYYYEQYF

V: TRBV6-6
J: TRBJ1-5
size: .
D: TRBD1
DNA: TGTGCCAGCAGTACCGACAGGGAGGGAGGTCAGCCCCAGCATTTT
CDR3: CASSTDREGGQPQHF

V: TRBV4-1
J: TRBJ1-4
size: .
D: .
DNA: TGCGCCAGCACCTCAAAGTGGAAGGGGGAGAATGAAAAACTGTTTTTT
CDR3: CASTSKWKGENEKLFF

V: TRBV7-9
J: TRBJ1-1
size: few
D: .
DNA: TGTGCCAGCAGGGGCCCTAACACTGAAGCTTTCTTT
CDR3: CASRGPNTEAFF

V: TRBV28
J: TRBJ2-3
size: .
D: .
DNA: TGTGCCAGCAGTTTTCGCCCGGCGGCCGGGCAGGATACGCAGTATTTT
CDR3: CASSFRPAAGQDTQYF

V: TRBV28
J: TRBJ1-5
size: .
D: .
DNA: TGTGCCAGCAGCTCAGGGAACCAGCCCCAGCATTTT
CDR3: CASSSGNQPQHF

V: TRBV11-2
J: TRBJ2-2
size: .
D: .
DNA: TGTGCCAGCAGCTTAATCTCCGGGGAGCTGTTTTTT
CDR3: CASSLISGELFF

V: TRBV28
J: TRBJ2-6
size: .
D: .
DNA: TGTGCCAGCAGTTTATTAGTCGCCGGGGCCAACGTCCTGACTTTC
CDR3: CASSLLVAGANVLTF

V: TRBV10-3
J: TRBJ2-1
size: .
D: TRBD2
DNA: TGTGCCATCAGTGAGTCAGACTCGGAGCGGGAGGCAAAATACCGCTCCTACAATGAGCAGTTCTTC
CDR3: CAISESDSEREAKYRSYNEQFF

V: TRBV19
J: TRBJ2-7
size: .
D: TRBD1
DNA: TGTGCCAGTGGAGGACAGGGGGCTTACGAGCAGTACTTC
CDR3: CASGGQGAYEQYF

V: TRBV15
J: TRBJ2-7
size: .
D: TRBD2
DNA: TGTGCCACCAGCAACATAGCGGGAGTCAAGCCCTACGAGCAGTACTTC
CDR3: CATSNIAGVKPYEQYF

V: TRBV19
J: TRBJ2-7
size: .
D: .
DNA: TGTGCCAGTAGTGTCGACACGGCTTCCTACGAGCAGTACTTC
CDR3: CASSVDTASYEQYF